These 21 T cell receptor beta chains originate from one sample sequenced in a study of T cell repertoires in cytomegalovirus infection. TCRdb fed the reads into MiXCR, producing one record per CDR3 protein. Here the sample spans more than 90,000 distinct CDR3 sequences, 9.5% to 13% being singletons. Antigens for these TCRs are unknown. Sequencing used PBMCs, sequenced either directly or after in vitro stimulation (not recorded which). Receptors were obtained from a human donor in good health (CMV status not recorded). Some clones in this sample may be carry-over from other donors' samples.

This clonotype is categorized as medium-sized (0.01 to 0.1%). The CDR3 nucleotides are TGTGCCAGCAGCTTACGAGGTGGCGGGAGGGCGGCCGGGGAGCTGTTTTTT. As protein: CASSLRGGGRAAGELFF. The V gene is TRBV7-2, the J gene TRBJ2-2; 9 positions agree with TRBD2. The CDR3 spans 17 residues. Germline V gene data show CDR1 as SGHTA and CDR2 as FQGNSA. Trimming removed 2 bases from V and 6 bases from J; junction bases left unmatched: 10. The full variable domain, with the rest looked up from reference TRBV7-2 and TRBJ2-2, is GAGVSQSPSNKVTEKGKDVELRCDPISGHTALYWYRQSLGQGLEFLIYFQGNSAPDKSGLPSDRFSAERTGGSVSTLTIQRTQQEDSAVYLCASSLRGGGRAAGELFFGEGSRLTVL.

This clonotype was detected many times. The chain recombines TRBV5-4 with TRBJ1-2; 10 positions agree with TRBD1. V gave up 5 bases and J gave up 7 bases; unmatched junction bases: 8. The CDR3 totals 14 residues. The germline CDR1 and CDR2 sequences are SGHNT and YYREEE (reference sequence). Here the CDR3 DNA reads TGTGCCAGCAGGACAGGGGGCTGGGACCTTGGCTACACCTTC. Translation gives CASRTGGWDLGYTF.

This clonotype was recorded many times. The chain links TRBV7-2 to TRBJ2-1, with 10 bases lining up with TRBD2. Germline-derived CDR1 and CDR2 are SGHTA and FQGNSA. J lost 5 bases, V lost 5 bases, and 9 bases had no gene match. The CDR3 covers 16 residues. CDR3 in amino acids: CASSRASGRNDNEQFF. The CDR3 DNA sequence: TGTGCCAGCAGCCGGGCTAGCGGGAGAAATGACAATGAGCAGTTCTTC. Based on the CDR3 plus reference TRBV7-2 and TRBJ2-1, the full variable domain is GAGVSQSPSNKVTEKGKDVELRCDPISGHTALYWYRQSLGQGLEFLIYFQGNSAPDKSGLPSDRFSAERTGGSVSTLTIQRTQQEDSAVYLCASSRASGRNDNEQFFGPGTRLTVL.

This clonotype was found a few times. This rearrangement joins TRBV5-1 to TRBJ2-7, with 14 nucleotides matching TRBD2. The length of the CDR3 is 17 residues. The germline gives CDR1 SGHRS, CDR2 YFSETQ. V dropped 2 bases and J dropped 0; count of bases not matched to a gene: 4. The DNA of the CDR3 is TGCGCCAGCAGCTTAGGACTAGCGGGAGGCGACTCCTACGAGCAGTACTTC. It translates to CASSLGLAGGDSYEQYF.

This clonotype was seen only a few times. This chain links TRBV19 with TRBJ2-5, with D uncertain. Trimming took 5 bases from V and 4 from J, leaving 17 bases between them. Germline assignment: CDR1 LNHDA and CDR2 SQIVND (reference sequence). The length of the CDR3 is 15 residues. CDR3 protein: CASSVSLFRRETQYF. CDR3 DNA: TGTGCCAGTAGTGTCAGTCTCTTTCGGCGAGAGACCCAGTACTTC.

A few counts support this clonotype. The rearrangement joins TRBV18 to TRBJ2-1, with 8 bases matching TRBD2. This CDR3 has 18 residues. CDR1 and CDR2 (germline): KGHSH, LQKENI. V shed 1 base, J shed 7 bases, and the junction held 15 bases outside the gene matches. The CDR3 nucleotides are TGTGCCAGCTCACCACGCGTCAGCGGACTAGCCGACTGGAATGAGCAGTTCTTC. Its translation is CASSPRVSGLADWNEQFF. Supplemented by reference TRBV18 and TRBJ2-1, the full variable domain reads NAGVMQNPRHLVRRRGQEARLRCSPMKGHSHVYWYRQLPEEGLKFMVYLQKENIIDESGMPKERFSAEFPKEGPSILRIQQVVRGDSAAYFCASSPRVSGLADWNEQFFGPGTRLTVL.

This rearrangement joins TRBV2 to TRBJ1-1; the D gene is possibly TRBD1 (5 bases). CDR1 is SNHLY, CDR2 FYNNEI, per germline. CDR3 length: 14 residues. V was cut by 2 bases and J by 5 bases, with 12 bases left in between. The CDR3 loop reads CASSELLGVTEAFF. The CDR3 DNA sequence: TGTGCCAGCAGTGAACTCTTAGGGGTAACTGAAGCTTTCTTT.

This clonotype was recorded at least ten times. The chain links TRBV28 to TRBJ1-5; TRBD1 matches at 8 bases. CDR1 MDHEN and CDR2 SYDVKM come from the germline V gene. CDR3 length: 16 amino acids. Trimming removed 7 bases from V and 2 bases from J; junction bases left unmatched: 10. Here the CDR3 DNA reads TGTGCCAGCATTAGACTCGGACAGGGTGGCAATCAGCCCCAGCATTTT. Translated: CASIRLGQGGNQPQHF.

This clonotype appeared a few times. CDR3 bases: TGTGCCAGTAGCCCCGGGACAGGGCGCTATCAGCCCCAGCATTTT. Protein: CASSPGTGRYQPQHF. The chain joins TRBV19 to TRBJ1-5, with TRBD1 identical over 9 bases. Germline lookup yields CDR1 LNHDA and CDR2 SQIVND (reference sequence). V shed 6 bases and J 5 bases; nucleotides not matched to a gene: 8. The CDR3 is made up of 15 amino acids.

The CDR3 sequence: CAWSVSANQPQHF. The CDR3 DNA sequence: TGTGCCTGGAGTGTATCGGCTAATCAGCCCCAGCATTTT. The J gene is TRBJ1-5, the V gene TRBV30; D uncertain. V was shortened by 0 bases and J by 4 bases, with 7 bases between the two germline ends. The CDR3 extends over 13 amino acids. Germline V gene lookup returns CDR1 GTSNPN and CDR2 SVGIG (reference sequence). The complete variable domain, with remaining parts taken from reference TRBV30 and TRBJ1-5, reads SQTIHQWPATLVQPVGSPLSLECTVEGTSNPNLYWYRQAAGRGLQLLFYSVGIGQISSEVPQNLSASRPQDRQFILSSKKLLLSDSGFYLCAWSVSANQPQHFGDGTRLSIL.

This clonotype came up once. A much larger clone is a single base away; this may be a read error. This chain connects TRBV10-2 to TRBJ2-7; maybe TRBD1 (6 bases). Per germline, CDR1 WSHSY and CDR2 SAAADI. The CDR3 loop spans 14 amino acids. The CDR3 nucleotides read TGCACCAGCAGTGAAGGACAGCGTCACTACGAGCAGTACGTC. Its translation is CTSSEGQRHYEQYV.

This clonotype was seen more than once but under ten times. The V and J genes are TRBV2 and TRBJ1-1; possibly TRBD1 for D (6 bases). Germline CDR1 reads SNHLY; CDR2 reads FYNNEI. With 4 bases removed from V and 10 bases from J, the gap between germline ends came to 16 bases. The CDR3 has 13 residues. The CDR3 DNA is TGTGCCAGCAGTGTAGGACAGAGGGAAGTAGCTTTCTTT. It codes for CASSVGQREVAFF.

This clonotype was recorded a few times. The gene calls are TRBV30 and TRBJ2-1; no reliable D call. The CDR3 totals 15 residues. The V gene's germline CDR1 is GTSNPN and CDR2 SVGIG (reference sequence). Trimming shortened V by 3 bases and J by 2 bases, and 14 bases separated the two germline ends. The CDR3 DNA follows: TGTGCCTGGAGGCCCCCGGGCGGCCCCTACAATGAGCAGTTCTTC. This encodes CAWRPPGGPYNEQFF.

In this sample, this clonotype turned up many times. This chain's CDR3 is CASSPRAGAGYNEQFF. Written as DNA, the CDR3 is TGTGCCAGCAGCCCACGGGCGGGAGCTGGGTACAATGAGCAGTTCTTC. V gene TRBV7-8 combines with J gene TRBJ2-1; 7 bases are shared with TRBD2. Germline-derived CDR1 and CDR2 are SGHVS and FQNEAQ. The V gene end was trimmed by 5 bases and the J gene end by 4 bases; junction bases not matched to a gene: 11. The CDR3 runs to 16 residues.

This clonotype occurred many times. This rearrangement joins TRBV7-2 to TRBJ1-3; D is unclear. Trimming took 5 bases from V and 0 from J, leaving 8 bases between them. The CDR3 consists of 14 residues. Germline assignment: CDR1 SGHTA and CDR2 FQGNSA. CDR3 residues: CASSPQTSGNTIYF. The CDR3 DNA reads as TGTGCCAGCAGCCCCCAGACCTCTGGAAACACCATATATTTT.

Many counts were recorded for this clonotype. Here the CDR3 DNA reads TGTGCCAGCAGAACAAGGACTAGCGGGACTTACAATGAGCAGTTCTTC. Its translation is CASRTRTSGTYNEQFF. The chain employs TRBV6-5 and TRBJ2-1; 12 nucleotides line up with TRBD2. The CDR3 is made up of 16 amino acids. CDR1 and CDR2 from the germline V gene are MNHEY and SVGAGI. V gave up 6 bases and J gave up 4 bases; unmatched junction bases: 7.

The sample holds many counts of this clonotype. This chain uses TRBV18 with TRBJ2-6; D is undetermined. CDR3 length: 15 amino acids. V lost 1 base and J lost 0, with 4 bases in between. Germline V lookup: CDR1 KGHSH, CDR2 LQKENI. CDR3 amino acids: CASSPQPSGANVLTF. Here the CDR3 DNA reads TGTGCCAGCTCACCACAGCCCTCTGGGGCCAACGTCCTGACTTTC.

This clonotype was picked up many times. In DNA, the CDR3 is TGTGCCAGCAGCCAACTCCTAGGCAGGACTGAAGCTTTCTTT. This codes for CASSQLLGRTEAFF. The chain links TRBV7-2 to TRBJ1-1; D unclear. Germline V lookup: CDR1 SGHTA, CDR2 FQGNSA. This CDR3 has 14 residues. The V end lost 5 bases, the J end lost 5 bases, and 15 bases lay between the germline ends.

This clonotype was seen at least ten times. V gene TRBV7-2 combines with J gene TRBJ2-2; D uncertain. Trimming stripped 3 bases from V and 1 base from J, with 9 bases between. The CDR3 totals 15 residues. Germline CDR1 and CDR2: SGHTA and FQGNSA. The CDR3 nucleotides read TGTGCCAGCAGCTTGGAGCCCAGGAACACCGGGGAGCTGTTTTTT. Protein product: CASSLEPRNTGELFF.

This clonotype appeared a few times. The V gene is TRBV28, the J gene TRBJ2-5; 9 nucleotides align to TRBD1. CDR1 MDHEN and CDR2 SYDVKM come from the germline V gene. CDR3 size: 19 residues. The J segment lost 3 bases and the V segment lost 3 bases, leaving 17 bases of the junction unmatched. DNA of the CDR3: TGTGCCAGCAGTTTGCTGGGGAGGTGGGGGACAGGGAGTGAAGAGACCCAGTACTTC. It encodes CASSLLGRWGTGSEETQYF.

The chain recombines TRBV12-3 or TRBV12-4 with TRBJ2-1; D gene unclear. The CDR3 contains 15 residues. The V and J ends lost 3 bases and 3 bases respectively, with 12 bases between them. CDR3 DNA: TGTGCCAGCAGTTTGTGGCGGTCGAGCTACAATGAGCAGTTCTTC. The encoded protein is CASSLWRSSYNEQFF.